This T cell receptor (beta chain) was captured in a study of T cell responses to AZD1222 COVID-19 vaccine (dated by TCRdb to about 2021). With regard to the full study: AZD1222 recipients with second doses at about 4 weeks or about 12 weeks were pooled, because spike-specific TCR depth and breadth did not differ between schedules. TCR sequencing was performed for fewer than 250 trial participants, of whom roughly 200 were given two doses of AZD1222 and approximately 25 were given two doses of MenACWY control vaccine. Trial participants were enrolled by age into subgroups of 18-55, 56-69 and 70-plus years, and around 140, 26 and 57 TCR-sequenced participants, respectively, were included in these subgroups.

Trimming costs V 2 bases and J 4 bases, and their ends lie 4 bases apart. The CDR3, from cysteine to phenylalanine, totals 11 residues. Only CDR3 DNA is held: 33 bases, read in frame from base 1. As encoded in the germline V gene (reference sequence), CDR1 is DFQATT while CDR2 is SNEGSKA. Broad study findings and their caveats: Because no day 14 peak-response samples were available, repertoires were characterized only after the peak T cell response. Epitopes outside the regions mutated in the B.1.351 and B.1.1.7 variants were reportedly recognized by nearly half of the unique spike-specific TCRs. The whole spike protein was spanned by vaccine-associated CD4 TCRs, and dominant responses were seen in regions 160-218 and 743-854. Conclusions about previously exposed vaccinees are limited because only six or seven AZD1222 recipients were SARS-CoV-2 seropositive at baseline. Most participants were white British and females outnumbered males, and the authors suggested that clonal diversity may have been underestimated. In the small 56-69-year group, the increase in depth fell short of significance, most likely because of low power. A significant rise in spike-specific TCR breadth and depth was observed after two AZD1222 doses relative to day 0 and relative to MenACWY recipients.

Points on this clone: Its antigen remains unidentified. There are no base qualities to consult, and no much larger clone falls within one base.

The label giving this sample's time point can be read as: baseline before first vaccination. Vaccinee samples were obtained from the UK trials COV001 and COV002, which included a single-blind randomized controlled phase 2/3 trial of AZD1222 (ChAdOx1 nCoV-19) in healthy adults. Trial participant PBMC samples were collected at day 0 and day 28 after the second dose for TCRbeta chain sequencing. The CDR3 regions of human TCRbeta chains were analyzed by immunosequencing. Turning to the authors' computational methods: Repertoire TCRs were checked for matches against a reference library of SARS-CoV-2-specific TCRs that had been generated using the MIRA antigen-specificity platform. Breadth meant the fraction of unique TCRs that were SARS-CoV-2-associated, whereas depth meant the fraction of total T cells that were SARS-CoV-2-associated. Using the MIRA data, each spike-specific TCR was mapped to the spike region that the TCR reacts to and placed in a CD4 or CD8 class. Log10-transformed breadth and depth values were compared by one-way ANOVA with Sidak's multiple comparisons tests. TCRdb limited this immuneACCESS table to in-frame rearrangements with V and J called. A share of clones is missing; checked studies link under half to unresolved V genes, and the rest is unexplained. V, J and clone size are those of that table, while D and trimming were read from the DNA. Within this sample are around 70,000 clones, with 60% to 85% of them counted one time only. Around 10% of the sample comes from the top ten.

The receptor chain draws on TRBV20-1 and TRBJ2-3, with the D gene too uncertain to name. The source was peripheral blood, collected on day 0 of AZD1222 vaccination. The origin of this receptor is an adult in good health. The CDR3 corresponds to CSARLADTQYF. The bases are TGCAGTGCTAGATTGGCAGATACGCAGTATTTT.